This is a list of T cell receptor beta chains from one sample in a study of blood T cell repertoires in COVID-19. Clones were read by immunoSEQ multiplex PCR, and TCRdb kept only the in-frame ones, dropping some. The data contain 20,000 to 25,000 clones, 70% to 90% of them singletons. Material for sequencing was peripheral blood. Receptors were obtained from a man between 50 and 59 years old with active COVID-19. Each CDR3 is given with its conserved first and last residue.

v_gene: TRBV5-1
CDR3aa: CASSLTSGGEQFF

v_gene: TRBV30
CDR3aa: CAWSGQPGDTQYF

v_gene: TRBV5-4
CDR3aa: CASSRRGGGTSGNTIYF

v_gene: TRBV10-3
CDR3aa: CAISESHTEGAEQYF

v_gene: TRBV15
CDR3aa: CATSRDAWGGRTEAFF

v_gene: TRBV27
CDR3aa: CASSPGQHGNQPQHF

v_gene: TRBV12-3/TRBV12-4
CDR3aa: CASSRKEGQPQHF

v_gene: TRBV2
CDR3aa: CASRETVYNSPLHF

v_gene: TRBV7-2
CDR3aa: CASSPEPWEGGETQYF

v_gene: TRBV3-1/TRBV3-2
CDR3aa: CASSHSTSGGLGELFF

v_gene: TRBV7-9
CDR3aa: CASSSRGAVLF

v_gene: TRBV18
CDR3aa: CASSSNRDSPLHF

v_gene: TRBV5-4
CDR3aa: CASSRGQESFYGYTF

v_gene: TRBV28
CDR3aa: CASSLGGEGPNEQFF

v_gene: TRBV6-5
CDR3aa: CASSSLYEQYF

v_gene: TRBV6-6
CDR3aa: CASTEGLGTYEQYF

v_gene: TRBV2
CDR3aa: CASSTTGLASPLHF

v_gene: TRBV7-2
CDR3aa: CASSSIAGGRETQYF

v_gene: TRBV18
CDR3aa: CASSRGTSREQFF

v_gene: TRBV11-2
CDR3aa: CASRPIGGGRDTQYF

v_gene: TRBV29-1
CDR3aa: CSGGGVYGYTF

v_gene: TRBV5-4
CDR3aa: CASSLGGSRGDGYTF

v_gene: TRBV14
CDR3aa: CASNRGAGQPQHF

v_gene: TRBV4-3
CDR3aa: CASSQGPGGGFDEQYF

v_gene: TRBV5-1
CDR3aa: CASSLTGTGELFF

v_gene: TRBV10-3
CDR3aa: CAISESDRARETQYF

v_gene: TRBV5-1
CDR3aa: CASSATSSLETQYF

v_gene: TRBV5-1
CDR3aa: CASSLYDMRAEAFF

v_gene: TRBV9
CDR3aa: CASSVDLYPNTEAFF

v_gene: TRBV9
CDR3aa: CASSVTAGAQETQYF

v_gene: TRBV5-1
CDR3aa: CASSFRLAPDTQYF

v_gene: TRBV19
CDR3aa: CASSVGVRTDTQYF

v_gene: TRBV9
CDR3aa: CASSVTWTSGGPGNEQFF

v_gene: TRBV7-2
CDR3aa: CASSLTVNSPLHF

v_gene: TRBV11-1
CDR3aa: CASSFTGTGFYEQYF

v_gene: TRBV2
CDR3aa: CASRDREANEKLFF

v_gene: TRBV5-1
CDR3aa: CASSWTNTDTQYF

v_gene: TRBV4-1
CDR3aa: CASSSRGNYGYTF

v_gene: TRBV6-6
CDR3aa: CASSADRSSYEQYF

v_gene: TRBV4-1
CDR3aa: CASSQVLALSGGPNTGELFF

v_gene: TRBV5-4
CDR3aa: CASSSRGRETNTGELFF